This T cell receptor (beta chain) was sequenced during a study of blood T cell repertoires in COVID-19. In the study overall: Researchers got acute and convalescent COVID-19 samples from the United States, Italy and Spain. Nucleic acid was either cDNA or gDNA, and it came from T cells, B-cell-depleted T cells, or PBMCs.

Authors' data handling: Scientists estimated how many nucleated cells there were by amplifying reference gene primers. Profiled with immunoSEQ multiplex PCR; TCRdb holds only in-frame clones, not every one. Clone size and V and J calls were adopted from that table, with D and trimming inferred from the DNA. The sample carries hundreds of thousands of clones, approximately 81% recorded once. V lost 6 bases to trimming and J lost 3 bases, with 6 bases between them. This CDR3 spans 11 amino acids. Germline lookup yields CDR1 MNHEY and CDR2 SMNVEV (reference sequence). Concerning this clone itself: This sequence may be a read error, since a much larger clone differs from it by one base.

The sequenced sample was peripheral blood. J is TRBJ2-7 and V is TRBV27; D not certain. This TCR came from a man aged 35-49 years with acute or convalescent COVID-19. This CDR3 reads CASSPLYEQYF. CDR3 in DNA: TGTGCCAGCAGCCCACTCTACGAGCAGTACTTC.